This is a list of T cell receptor beta chains from one sample in a study of blood T cell repertoires in COVID-19. Generated by immunoSEQ multiplex PCR, the TCRdb table keeps only in-frame clones and is missing some. The sample consists of roughly 240,000 clones, 65% to 90% of them appearing once. The sequenced sample was peripheral blood. Receptor source: a man aged 50 to 59 with COVID-19, enrolled during active disease. CDR3s include the opening cysteine and the closing phenylalanine or tryptophan. The order of the fields is J gene, D gene, clone size, V gene, CDR3 protein, CDR3 DNA. A D gene is named only where the DNA matches it firmly. The size entry is marked missing in some rows and otherwise reads once, few, many or a size class.

TRBJ2-7	.	.	TRBV5-4	CASSHRDSPDEQYF	TGTGCCAGCAGCCACCGGGATTCCCCCGACGAGCAGTACTTC
TRBJ2-7	.	once	TRBV7-8	CASSLEGRGYEQYF	TGTGCCAGCAGCTTAGAGGGGCGTGGGTACGAGCAGTACTTC
TRBJ2-3	TRBD2	.	TRBV24-1	CATSVGDGRGGSDTQYF	TGTGCCACCAGTGTGGGTGATGGGCGGGGGGGAAGTGATACGCAGTATTTT
TRBJ1-2	.	once	TRBV7-9	CASSFIGVANYGYTF	TGTGCCAGCAGCTTTATCGGGGTGGCTAACTATGGCTACACCTTC
TRBJ2-6	.	.	TRBV19	CASRWGGAVSGANVLTF	TGTGCCAGTAGATGGGGGGGCGCGGTATCTGGGGCCAACGTCCTGACTTTC
TRBJ2-1	.	.	TRBV5-1	CASSLELGEGRSLVDEQFF	TGCGCCAGCAGCTTGGAACTGGGAGAGGGGAGGAGCCTAGTCGATGAGCAGTTCTTC
TRBJ2-2	TRBD2	once	TRBV9	CASSVRLAGDTGELFF	TGTGCCAGCAGCGTCAGACTAGCGGGGGACACCGGGGAGCTGTTTTTT
TRBJ1-2	.	.	TRBV5-4	CASSRNGGERVYGYTF	TGTGCCAGCAGCCGGAATGGGGGGGAAAGGGTCTATGGCTACACCTTC
TRBJ2-1	TRBD1	.	TRBV14	CASSQRTGEDNEQFF	TGTGCCAGCAGCCAAAGGACAGGGGAGGACAATGAGCAGTTCTTC
TRBJ1-6	TRBD1	few	TRBV7-3	CASSIGQGDSPLHF	TGTGCCAGCAGTATAGGACAGGGAGATTCACCCCTCCACTTT
TRBJ2-5	TRBD2	.	TRBV4-2	CASSQHTSGQETQYF	TGTGCCAGCAGCCAGCACACTAGCGGCCAAGAGACCCAGTACTTC
TRBJ1-4	.	.	TRBV4-3	CASSQDRAGVGKLFF	TGCGCCAGCAGCCAAGATCGGGCAGGGGTAGGAAAACTGTTTTTT
TRBJ2-5	TRBD1	.	TRBV5-1	CASSSLGTEETQYF	TGCGCCAGCAGCTCCCTAGGGACAGAAGAGACCCAGTACTTC
TRBJ2-1	TRBD1	.	TRBV6-4	CASSLDRGPYNEQFF	TGTGCCAGCAGCTTGGACAGGGGGCCTTACAATGAGCAGTTCTTC
TRBJ1-5	.	.	TRBV7-2	CASSPGIMGPQPQHF	TGTGCCAGCAGCCCCGGCATTATGGGGCCACAGCCCCAGCATTTT
TRBJ2-2	.	.	TRBV11-3	CASGDTYTGELFF	TGTGCCAGCGGGGACACCTACACCGGGGAGCTGTTTTTT
TRBJ2-7	.	few	TRBV5-1	CASSLGDRPYEQYF	TGCGCCAGCAGCTTGGGTGACAGACCGTACGAGCAGTACTTC
TRBJ2-3	.	.	TRBV7-2	CASRDGGSPDTQYF	TGTGCCAGCCGCGACGGGGGTAGCCCAGATACGCAGTATTTT
TRBJ1-2	.	.	TRBV7-8	CASRSSVAALNYGYTF	TGTGCCAGCAGGTCGTCCGTGGCCGCCCTTAACTATGGCTACACCTTC
TRBJ2-7	TRBD1	.	TRBV29-1	CSVGGQAYEQYF	TGCAGCGTGGGGGGACAGGCCTACGAGCAGTACTTC
TRBJ2-4	.	.	TRBV19	CASSIRSVTGFWAKNIQYF	TGTGCCAGTAGTATACGGTCTGTTACAGGGTTTTGGGCCAAAAACATTCAGTACTTC
TRBJ1-5	.	.	TRBV27	CASRPQGKGLGNQPQHF	TGTGCCAGCAGACCCCAGGGGAAGGGGTTAGGCAATCAGCCCCAGCATTTT
TRBJ1-2	TRBD1	.	TRBV9	CASSVAWGQNYGYTF	TGTGCCAGCAGCGTAGCTTGGGGACAGAACTATGGCTACACCTTC
TRBJ1-1	.	.	TRBV30	CAWSLGDTEAFF	TGTGCCTGGAGTCTGGGAGACACTGAAGCTTTCTTT
TRBJ1-5	.	once	TRBV19	CASRNDRSNQPQHF	TGTGCCAGTAGAAACGACAGGAGCAATCAGCCCCAGCATTTT
TRBJ2-1	.	.	TRBV6-2/TRBV6-3	CASSYSQDYNEQFF	TGTGCCAGCAGTTACTCCCAGGACTACAATGAGCAGTTCTTC
TRBJ1-1	.	once	TRBV23-1	CASSQAGFDTEAFF	TGCGCCAGCAGTCAAGCGGGGTTTGACACTGAAGCTTTCTTT
TRBJ2-7	TRBD1	few	TRBV4-1	CASSQLTGEQYF	TGCGCCAGCAGCCAACTGACAGGGGAACAGTACTTC
TRBJ1-5	.	.	TRBV18	CASSPEVHSNQPQHF	TGTGCCAGCTCACCAGAGGTCCATAGCAATCAGCCCCAGCATTTT
TRBJ2-7	TRBD1	.	TRBV6-5	CASRSGTGSYEQYF	TGTGCCAGCAGGTCCGGGACAGGGTCCTACGAGCAGTACTTC
TRBJ1-2	.	.	TRBV7-9	CASSQASDLWGYTF	TGTGCCAGCAGCCAAGCGTCGGATCTCTGGGGCTACACCTTC
TRBJ1-1	.	.	TRBV5-1	CASSLGTPEAFF	TGCGCCAGCAGCTTGGGTACACCTGAAGCTTTCTTT
TRBJ1-2	TRBD1	.	TRBV18	CASSSGQNYGYTF	TGTGCCAGCTCATCGGGACAGAACTATGGCTACACCTTC
TRBJ2-1	.	.	TRBV12-5	CASGLGLEQFF	TGTGCTAGTGGTCTGGGACTTGAGCAGTTCTTC
TRBJ1-6	TRBD1	.	TRBV7-8	CASSLVSDRGNSALHF	TGTGCCAGCAGCTTAGTTTCCGACAGGGGGAATTCAGCCCTCCACTTT
TRBJ1-4	.	.	TRBV3-1/TRBV3-2	CASSQGQGGTKLFF	TGTGCCAGCAGCCAAGGTCAGGGCGGGACGAAACTGTTTTTT
TRBJ2-7	TRBD2	.	TRBV4-3	CASSQDRGDYEQYF	TGCGCCAGCAGCCAAGATCGGGGGGACTACGAGCAGTACTTC
TRBJ2-7	TRBD2	.	TRBV3-1/TRBV3-2	CASSQVTPGLAGREQYF	TGTGCCAGCAGCCAAGTAACCCCGGGACTAGCGGGGAGGGAGCAGTACTTC
TRBJ1-2	TRBD1	.	TRBV6-5	CASSRDRGRGYTF	TGTGCCAGCAGCCGGGACAGGGGGCGAGGCTACACCTTC
TRBJ2-7	.	.	TRBV6-6	CASSHPGGYEQYF	TGTGCCAGCAGCCACCCAGGGGGGTACGAGCAGTACTTC
TRBJ1-5	TRBD1	.	TRBV19	CASARTGGNQPQHF	TGTGCCAGTGCTAGAACAGGGGGCAATCAGCCCCAGCATTTT
TRBJ2-7	.	few	TRBV5-1	CASSLEGGGSYEQYF	TGCGCCAGCAGCTTGGAAGGGGGTGGCTCCTACGAGCAGTACTTC
TRBJ2-7	.	.	TRBV6-5	CASSYSAGYEQYF	TGTGCCAGCAGTTACTCTGCGGGCTACGAGCAGTACTTC
TRBJ2-7	TRBD2	.	TRBV11-2	CASSWGGLANEQYF	TGTGCCAGCAGCTGGGGGGGACTAGCTAATGAGCAGTACTTC
TRBJ1-5	.	.	TRBV4-1	CASSLNSNQPQHF	TGCGCCAGCAGCCTAAATAGCAATCAGCCCCAGCATTTT
TRBJ2-2	.	.	TRBV28	CATGGGTDTGELFF	TGTGCCACCGGCGGCGGCACGGACACCGGGGAGCTGTTTTTT
TRBJ1-3	.	.	TRBV28	CASRSTGASGNTIYF	TGTGCCAGCAGATCTACAGGAGCTTCTGGAAACACCATATATTTT
TRBJ2-4	.	.	TRBV7-3	CASSQTPGDIQYF	TGTGCCAGCAGCCAGACGCCCGGGGACATTCAGTACTTC
TRBJ2-3	.	.	TRBV19	CASSSLGTLKDTQYF	TGTGCCAGTAGTTCCCTAGGGACTTTGAAGGATACGCAGTATTTT
TRBJ2-2	.	once	TRBV7-9	CASSLVPGQESNTGELFF	TGTGCCAGCAGCTTAGTACCGGGACAAGAAAGCAACACCGGGGAGCTGTTTTTT
TRBJ2-5	.	once	TRBV5-1	CASSRGPEETQYF	TGCGCCAGCTCACGTGGGCCGGAAGAGACCCAGTACTTC
TRBJ2-7	TRBD2	.	TRBV9	CASSAGTSGVDEQYF	TGTGCCAGCAGCGCCGGGACTAGCGGGGTCGACGAGCAGTACTTC